This TCR beta chain was identified in a study of graft-versus-host responses after intestinal transplantation. General study points: With peak circulating GvH clone levels came an association with early post-transplant HvG declines.

Germline V CDR1 and CDR2: MNHNS, SASEGT. V was pared by 6 bases and J by 4 bases, with 12 bases between. The CDR3 consists of 14 residues. With respect to this clone: Its antigen is not known.

The assay was immunoSEQ multiplex PCR, and TCRdb's table has in-frame clones only and misses some. The table has about 15,000 clones, around 87% seen once. This TCR came from a human patient who received an intestinal transplant, so some T cells may come from the graft donor. The chain employs TRBV6-1 and TRBJ1-4; D possibly corresponds to TRBD1 (5 bases). The sequencing used bone marrow, collected less than 130 days after intestinal transplantation. In DNA, the CDR3 is TGTGCCAGCAGCCCCTCAGGGTTTAATGAAAAACTGTTTTTT. It specifies CASSPSGFNEKLFF.